This TCR beta chain derives from a study of blood T cell repertoires in COVID-19. The wider study: PBMCs, B-cell-depleted T cells, or T cells were the source of the cDNA or gDNA that made up the material.

Clinical history as reported by participants underpinned cohort assignment. The data were produced by immunoSEQ multiplex PCR, yet TCRdb's version contains in-frame clones alone and is incomplete. The table shows hundreds of thousands of clones, with around 89% occurring only once. Germline V gene lookup returns CDR1 KGHSH and CDR2 LQKENI. V lost 2 bases and J lost 4; bases outside the gene matches: 16. This CDR3 is built from 19 residues. This TCR derives from a woman aged 18-29 years with acute COVID-19. The sequenced material came from PBMCs or T cells enriched from blood (not recorded which). V gene TRBV18 combines with J gene TRBJ1-3; TRBD1 matches at 8 bases. Here the CDR3 reads CASSPSFSTGGRHGNTIYF. Here the CDR3 DNA reads TGTGCCAGCTCACCATCATTTAGTACAGGGGGTCGCCACGGAAACACCATATATTTT. Using reference TRBV18 and TRBJ1-3 for the parts outside the CDR3, the full variable domain is NAGVMQNPRHLVRRRGQEARLRCSPMKGHSHVYWYRQLPEEGLKFMVYLQKENIIDESGMPKERFSAEFPKEGPSILRIQQVVRGDSAAYFCASSPSFSTGGRHGNTIYFGEGSWLTVV.